This entry lists 10 T cell receptor beta chains sequenced from one sample in a study of human T cells and chemical hapten exposure. The time point was: patch test 1, 2 weeks after DPC sensitization. Treatment given: therapeutic diphenylcyclopropenone sensitization with weekly scalp DPC. One entry per CDR3 protein, called by TCRdb with MiXCR from the RACE reads. The table lists some 350,000 distinct CDR3 sequences, approximately 6.3% of them singletons. Sequences were derived from whole blood, sampled in connection with sensitization to the hapten diphenylcyclopropenone (DPC). The source of these receptors is a woman younger than 30 with alopecia areata. Some clones in this sample may be carry-over from other donors' samples.

The chain joins TRBV6-2 or TRBV6-3 to TRBJ2-1; no definite D call. The CDR3 runs 12 residues. Trimming removed 10 bases at V and 7 bases at J, with 14 bases between. Germline V gene sequence: CDR1 MNHEY, CDR2 SVGEGT. The CDR3 DNA follows: TGTGCCACTATTACTATAGGGAATGAGCAGTTCTTC. This codes for CATITIGNEQFF.

This clonotype was recorded many times. The rearrangement links TRBV7-2 to TRBJ2-3; no clear D. Germline V gene sequence: CDR1 SGHTA, CDR2 FQGNSA. Trimming took 2 bases from V and 5 from J, leaving 8 bases between them. CDR3 size: 13 residues. As DNA, the CDR3 is TGTGCCAGCAGCTTAAGACCGATAGATACGCAGTATTTT. As protein: CASSLRPIDTQYF. Supplemented by reference TRBV7-2 and TRBJ2-3, the full variable domain reads GAGVSQSPSNKVTEKGKDVELRCDPISGHTALYWYRQSLGQGLEFLIYFQGNSAPDKSGLPSDRFSAERTGGSVSTLTIQRTQQEDSAVYLCASSLRPIDTQYFGPGTRLTVL.

This clonotype showed up just a few times. The rearrangement links TRBV6-5 to TRBJ2-6; D gene unclear. Germline V gene lookup returns CDR1 MNHEY and CDR2 SVGAGI. This CDR3 has 13 residues. V was clipped by 8 bases and J by 4 bases, with 9 bases between them. The CDR3, as DNA: TGTGCCAGCTTCCCCGCCGGGGCCAACGTCCTGACTTTC. Protein: CASFPAGANVLTF.

This sequence joins TRBV7-9 and TRBJ2-1; 13 bases align to TRBD2. The V gene end was trimmed by 4 bases and the J gene end by 6 bases; junction bases not matched to a gene: 6. CDR3 length: 16 amino acids. The germline V gene has CDR1 SEHNR and CDR2 FQNEAQ (reference sequence). The CDR3 protein is CASSSLTSGRPNEQFF. In DNA, the CDR3 is TGTGCCAGCAGCTCATTGACTAGCGGGAGGCCCAATGAGCAGTTCTTC.

This clonotype occurred a few times. V is TRBV29-1 and J is TRBJ2-5, with 8 bases lining up with TRBD2. Germline trimming cut 4 bases from V and 1 base from J; bases unmatched to any gene: 2. Per the germline V gene, CDR1 is SQVTM and CDR2 is ANQGSEA. The CDR3 is made up of 13 amino acids. CDR3 residues: CSVATSGQETQYF. CDR3 bases: TGCAGCGTTGCCACTAGCGGCCAAGAGACCCAGTACTTC. Filled out from reference TRBV29-1 and TRBJ2-5, the complete variable domain reads SAVISQKPSRDICQRGTSLTIQCQVDSQVTMMFWYRQQPGQSLTLIATANQGSEATYESGFVIDKFPISRPNLTFSTLTVSNMSPEDSSIYLCSVATSGQETQYFGPGTRLLVL.

The chain recombines TRBV12-3 or TRBV12-4 with TRBJ1-4; the D gene is possibly TRBD1 (6 bases). This CDR3 spans 17 amino acids. Trimming removed 2 bases from V and 1 base from J, with 14 bases in between. The CDR3 region is CASSLYPQGQTNEKLFF. The CDR3, as DNA: TGTGCCAGCAGTTTATATCCCCAGGGACAAACTAATGAAAAACTGTTTTTT.

V and J are TRBV10-3 and TRBJ2-5; 8 nucleotides agree with TRBD2. This CDR3 has 15 residues. J was trimmed by 1 base and V by 3 bases; bases with no gene match: 4. Germline V gene lookup returns CDR1 ENHRY and CDR2 SYGVKD. The CDR3 spells CAISELRGAQETQYF. The CDR3 DNA follows: TGTGCCATCAGTGAATTGCGGGGGGCCCAAGAGACCCAGTACTTC.

The rearrangement uses TRBV10-3 and TRBJ1-5, with 7 bases lining up with TRBD1. CDR3 length: 14 amino acids. Trimming took 6 bases from V and 4 from J; bases not matched to a gene: 6. Looked up from germline, CDR1 is ENHRY and CDR2 is SYGVKD. This chain's CDR3 is CAISRGTENQPQHF. CDR3 DNA: TGTGCCATCAGCCGAGGGACAGAGAATCAGCCCCAGCATTTT.

This clonotype appeared a few times. The chain is built from TRBV5-1 and TRBJ2-3; TRBD1 might be the D (5 bases). The germline V and J ends were trimmed by 1 base and 6 bases, with 18 bases remaining between them. This CDR3 has 16 residues. Per the germline V gene, CDR1 is SGHRS and CDR2 is YFSETQ. The CDR3 loop reads CASSLRQPILSDTQYF. For the CDR3, the DNA is TGCGCCAGCAGCTTGAGACAGCCTATTCTTTCGGATACGCAGTATTTT.

This clonotype was observed at least ten times. The chain carries TRBV6-1 and TRBJ2-2; possibly TRBD1 for D (6 bases). This CDR3 contains 14 residues. CDR1 and CDR2 from the germline V gene are MNHNS and SASEGT. V was shortened by 8 bases and J by 10 bases, with 20 bases between the two germline ends. CDR3 coding DNA: TGTGCCAGCGCCCCGCGAGGGGGTAGTTTGGAGCTGTTTTTT. Translated, it gives CASAPRGGSLELFF.